The source of this TCR beta chain is a study of cytomegalovirus exposure and HLA in healthy donors. Study information: An early data release held about 85 million unique TCRs from HLA-typed donors.

Study conclusions and caveats: The authors enumerated under 200 TCR beta chains as linked to cytomegalovirus. In a later analysis, parvovirus B19, influenza, CMV and Epstein-Barr virus appeared linked to several top co-occurrence clusters.

Trimming shortened V by 8 bases and J by 1 base, and 14 bases separated the two germline ends. Germline CDR1 is MNHEY and CDR2 is SVGAGI. The CDR3 is 14 amino acids. Healthy individuals who donated bone marrow served as the donors. A note on this clone: Its antigen is not known.

Amplification used 60 Vbeta primers and 13 Jbeta primers. Sequenced by immunoSEQ multiplex PCR; TCRdb stores in-frame clones only, minus some. The sample includes 80,000 to 95,000 clones, over 60% of them seen just once. V and J are TRBV6-5 and TRBJ2-5; tentatively, D is TRBD2 (5 bases). The TCR sequence derives from a female donor in good health and CMV-seronegative. Sequencing was done on a sample of PBMCs. This chain's CDR3 is CASEGRLGQETQYF. The CDR3 DNA reads TGTGCCAGCGAGGGAAGGTTGGGCCAAGAGACCCAGTACTTC.